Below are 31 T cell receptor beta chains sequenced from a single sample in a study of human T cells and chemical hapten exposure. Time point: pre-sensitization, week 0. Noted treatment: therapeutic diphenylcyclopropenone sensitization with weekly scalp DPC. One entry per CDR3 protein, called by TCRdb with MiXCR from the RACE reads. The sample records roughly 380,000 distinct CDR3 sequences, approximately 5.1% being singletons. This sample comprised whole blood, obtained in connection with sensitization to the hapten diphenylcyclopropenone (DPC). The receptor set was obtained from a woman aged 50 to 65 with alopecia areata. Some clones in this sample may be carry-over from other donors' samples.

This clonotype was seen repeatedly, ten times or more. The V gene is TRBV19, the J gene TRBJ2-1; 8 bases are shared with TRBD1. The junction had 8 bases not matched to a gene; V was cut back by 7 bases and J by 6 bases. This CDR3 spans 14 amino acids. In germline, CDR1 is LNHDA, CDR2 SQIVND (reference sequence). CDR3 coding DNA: TGTGCCAGTAAGAGCGGCAGGGGGCCCAATGAGCAGTTCTTC. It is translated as CASKSGRGPNEQFF. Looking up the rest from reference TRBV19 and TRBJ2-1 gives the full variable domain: DGGITQSPKYLFRKEGQNVTLSCEQNLNHDAMYWYRQDPGQGLRLIYYSQIVNDFQKGDIAEGYSVSREKKESFPLTVTSAQKNPTAFYLCASKSGRGPNEQFFGPGTRLTVL.

CDR3 sequence (DNA): TGTGCCAGCACCTCCCGCGAAAAACTGTTTTTT. As protein: CASTSREKLFF. This chain connects TRBV7-8 to TRBJ1-4, with D unclear. The CDR3 loop spans 11 amino acids. The V gene's germline CDR1 is SGHVS and CDR2 FQNEAQ. The V and J ends lost 7 bases and 8 bases respectively, with 8 bases between them. The complete variable domain, with remaining parts taken from reference TRBV7-8 and TRBJ1-4, reads GAGVSQSPRYKVAKRGQDVALRCDPISGHVSLFWYQQALGQGPEFLTYFQNEAQLDKSGLPSDRFFAERPEGSVSTLKIQRTQQEDSAVYLCASTSREKLFFGSGTQLSVL.

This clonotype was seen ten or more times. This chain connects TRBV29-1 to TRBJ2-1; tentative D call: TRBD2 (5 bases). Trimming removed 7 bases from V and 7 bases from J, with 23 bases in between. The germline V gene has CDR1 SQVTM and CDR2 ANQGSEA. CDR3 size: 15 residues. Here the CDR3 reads CSAGSRRASGNEQFF. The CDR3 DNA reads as TGCAGCGCCGGTTCGAGGCGGGCCTCTGGGAATGAGCAGTTCTTC.

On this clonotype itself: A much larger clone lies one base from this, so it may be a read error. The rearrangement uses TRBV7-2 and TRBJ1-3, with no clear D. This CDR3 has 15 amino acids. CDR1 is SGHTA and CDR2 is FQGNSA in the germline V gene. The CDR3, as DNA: TGTGCCAGCAGCCAGGTTTTAAGGGCTGGAAACGCCATATATTTT. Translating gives CASSQVLRAGNAIYF.

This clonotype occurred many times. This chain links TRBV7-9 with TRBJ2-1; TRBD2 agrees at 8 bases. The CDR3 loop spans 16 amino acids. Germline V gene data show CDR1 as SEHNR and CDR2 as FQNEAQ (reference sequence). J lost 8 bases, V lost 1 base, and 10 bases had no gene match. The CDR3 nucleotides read TGTGCCAGCAGCTTAGGCGGACTAGCCCCAACATATGAGCAGTTCTTC. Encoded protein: CASSLGGLAPTYEQFF.

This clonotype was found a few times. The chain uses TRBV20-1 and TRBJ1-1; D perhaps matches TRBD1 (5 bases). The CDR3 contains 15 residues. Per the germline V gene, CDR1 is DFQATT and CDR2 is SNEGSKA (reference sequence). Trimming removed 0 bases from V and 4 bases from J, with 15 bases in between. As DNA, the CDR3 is TGCAGTGCTAGAGATCCCAAGGGGAAGGTCACTGAAGCTTTCTTT. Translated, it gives CSARDPKGKVTEAFF.

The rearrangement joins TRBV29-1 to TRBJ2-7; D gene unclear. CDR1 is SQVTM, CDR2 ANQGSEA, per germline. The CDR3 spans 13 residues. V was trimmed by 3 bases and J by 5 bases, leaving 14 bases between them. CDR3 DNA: TGCAGCGTTGAGAGACCCGCCAGCGACGAGCAGTACTTC. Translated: CSVERPASDEQYF.

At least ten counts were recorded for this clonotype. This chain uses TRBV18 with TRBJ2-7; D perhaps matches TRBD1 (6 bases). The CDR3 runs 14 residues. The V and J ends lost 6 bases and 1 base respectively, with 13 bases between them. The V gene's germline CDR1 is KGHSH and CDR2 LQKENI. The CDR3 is CASSLEDRSYEQYF. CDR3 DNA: TGTGCCAGCTCTCTAGAAGACAGGTCCTACGAGCAGTACTTC.

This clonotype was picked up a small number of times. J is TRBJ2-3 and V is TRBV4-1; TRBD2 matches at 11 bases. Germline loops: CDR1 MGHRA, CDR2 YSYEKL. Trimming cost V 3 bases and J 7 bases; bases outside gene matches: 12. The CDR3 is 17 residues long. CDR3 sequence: CASSHPFELAGDNTQYF. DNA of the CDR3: TGCGCCAGCAGCCATCCCTTCGAACTAGCGGGGGATAATACGCAGTATTTT.

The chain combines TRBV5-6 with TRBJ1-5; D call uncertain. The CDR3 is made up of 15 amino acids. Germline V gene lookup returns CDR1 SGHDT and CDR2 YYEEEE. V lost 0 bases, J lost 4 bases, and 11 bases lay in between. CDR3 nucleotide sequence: TGTGCCAGCAGCTTGGGCGGAAAAGGAAATCAGCCCCAGCATTTT. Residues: CASSLGGKGNQPQHF.

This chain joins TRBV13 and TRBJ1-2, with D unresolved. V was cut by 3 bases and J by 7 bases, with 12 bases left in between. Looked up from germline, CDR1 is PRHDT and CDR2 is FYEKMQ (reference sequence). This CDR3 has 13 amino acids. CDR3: CASSFPEVLGYTF. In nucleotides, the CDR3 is TGTGCCAGCAGCTTTCCAGAGGTTCTTGGCTACACCTTC.

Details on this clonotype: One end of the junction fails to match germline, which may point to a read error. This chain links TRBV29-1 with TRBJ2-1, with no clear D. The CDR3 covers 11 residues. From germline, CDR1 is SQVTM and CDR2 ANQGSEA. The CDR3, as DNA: TGCAGCGTGGAAGACTACAATGAGCAGTTCTTC. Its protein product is CSVEDYNEQFF.

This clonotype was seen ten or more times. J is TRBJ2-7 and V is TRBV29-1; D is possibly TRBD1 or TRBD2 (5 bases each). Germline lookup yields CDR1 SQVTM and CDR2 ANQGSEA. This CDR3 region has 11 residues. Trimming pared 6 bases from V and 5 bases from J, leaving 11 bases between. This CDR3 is CSVGENHEQYF. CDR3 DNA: TGCAGCGTAGGGGAGAACCACGAGCAGTACTTC.

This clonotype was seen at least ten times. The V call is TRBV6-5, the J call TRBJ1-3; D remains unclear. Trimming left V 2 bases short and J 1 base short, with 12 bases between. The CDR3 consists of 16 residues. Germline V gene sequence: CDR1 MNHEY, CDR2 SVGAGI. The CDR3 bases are TGTGCCAGCAGTTACGTGTCAAAAGGGTCTGGAAACACCATATATTTT. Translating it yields CASSYVSKGSGNTIYF.

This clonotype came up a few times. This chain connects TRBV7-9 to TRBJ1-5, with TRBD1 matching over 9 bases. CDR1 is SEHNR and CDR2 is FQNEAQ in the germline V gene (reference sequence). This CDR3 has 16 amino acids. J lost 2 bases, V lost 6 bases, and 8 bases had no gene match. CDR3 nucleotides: TGTGCCAGCAGGTCCACAGGGGGCGCAGGCAATCAGCCCCAGCATTTT. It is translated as CASRSTGGAGNQPQHF.

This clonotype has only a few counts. The CDR3 sequence is CASSWTGEIYEQYF. DNA of the CDR3: TGTGCCAGCAGTTGGACAGGGGAAATCTACGAGCAGTACTTC. The rearrangement joins TRBV28 to TRBJ2-7; TRBD1 aligns across 9 bases. The CDR3 sequence is 14 residues long. Germline CDR1 and CDR2: MDHEN and SYDVKM. With V trimmed by 4 bases and J by 3 bases, 4 bases remained unmatched.

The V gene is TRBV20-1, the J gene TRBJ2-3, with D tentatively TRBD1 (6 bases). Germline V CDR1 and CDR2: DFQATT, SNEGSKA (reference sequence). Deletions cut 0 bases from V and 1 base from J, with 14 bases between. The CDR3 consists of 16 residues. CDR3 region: CSARDIGGWGTDTQYF. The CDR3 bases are TGCAGTGCTAGAGATATAGGGGGATGGGGCACAGATACGCAGTATTTT.

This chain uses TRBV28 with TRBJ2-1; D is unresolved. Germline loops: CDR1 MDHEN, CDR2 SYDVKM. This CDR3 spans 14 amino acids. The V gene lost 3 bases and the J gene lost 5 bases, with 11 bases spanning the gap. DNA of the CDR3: TGTGCCAGCAGTTTGCCCAGGTCCCACAATGAGCAGTTCTTC. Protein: CASSLPRSHNEQFF.

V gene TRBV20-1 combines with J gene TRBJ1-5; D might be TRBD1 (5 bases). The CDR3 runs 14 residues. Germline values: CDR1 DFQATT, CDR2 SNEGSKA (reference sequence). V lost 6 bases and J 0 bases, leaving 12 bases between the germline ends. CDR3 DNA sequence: TGCAGTGCGTTGCAGCAGGGTAGCAATCAGCCCCAGCATTTT. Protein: CSALQQGSNQPQHF.

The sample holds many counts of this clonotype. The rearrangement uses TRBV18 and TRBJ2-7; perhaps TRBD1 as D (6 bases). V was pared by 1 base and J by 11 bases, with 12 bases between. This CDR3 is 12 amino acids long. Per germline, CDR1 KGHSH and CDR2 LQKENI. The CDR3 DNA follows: TGTGCCAGCTCACCACTCGGTTGGGACAAGTACTTC. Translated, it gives CASSPLGWDKYF.

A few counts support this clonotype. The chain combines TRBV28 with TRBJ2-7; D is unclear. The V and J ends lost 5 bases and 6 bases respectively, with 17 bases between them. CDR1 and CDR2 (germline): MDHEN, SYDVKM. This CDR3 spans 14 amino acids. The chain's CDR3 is CASSPTTSPTEQYF. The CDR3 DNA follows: TGTGCCAGCAGTCCTACTACCAGTCCGACCGAGCAGTACTTC.

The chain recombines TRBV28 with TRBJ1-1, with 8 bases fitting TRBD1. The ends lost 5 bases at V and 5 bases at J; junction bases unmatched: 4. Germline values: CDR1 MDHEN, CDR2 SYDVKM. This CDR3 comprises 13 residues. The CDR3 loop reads CASSGQGLTEAFF. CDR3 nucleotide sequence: TGTGCCAGCAGTGGACAGGGTCTAACTGAAGCTTTCTTT.

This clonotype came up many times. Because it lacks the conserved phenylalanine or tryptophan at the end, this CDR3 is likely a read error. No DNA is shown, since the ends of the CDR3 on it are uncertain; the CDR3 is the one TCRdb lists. The chain's CDR3 is CASTPVRGD. V usage is TRBV10-2 and J usage is TRBJ1-1; the table assigns TRBD1, which was not confirmed against the DNA. Germline loops: CDR1 WSHSY, CDR2 SAAADI. 9 amino acids form the CDR3, both terminal residues included.

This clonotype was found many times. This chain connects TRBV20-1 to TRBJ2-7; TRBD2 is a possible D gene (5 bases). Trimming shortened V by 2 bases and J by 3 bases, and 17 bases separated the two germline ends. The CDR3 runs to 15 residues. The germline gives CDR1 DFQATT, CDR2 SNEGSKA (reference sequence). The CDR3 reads CSARRPRGLNYEQYF. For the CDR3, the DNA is TGCAGTGCTAGAAGGCCACGGGGTTTAAACTACGAGCAGTACTTC.

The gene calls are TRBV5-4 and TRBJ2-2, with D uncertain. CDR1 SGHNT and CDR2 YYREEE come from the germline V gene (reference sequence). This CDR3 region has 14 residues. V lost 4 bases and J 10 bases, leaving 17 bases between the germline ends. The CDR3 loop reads CASSAKDSSAELFF. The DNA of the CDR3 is TGTGCCAGCAGCGCCAAAGATTCGTCGGCGGAGCTGTTTTTT.

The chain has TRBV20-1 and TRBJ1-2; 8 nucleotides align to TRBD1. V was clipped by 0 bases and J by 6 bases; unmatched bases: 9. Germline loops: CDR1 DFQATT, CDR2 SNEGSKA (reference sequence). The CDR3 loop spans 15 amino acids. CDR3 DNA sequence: TGCAGTGCTAGAGATGACTGGGACAGGCGGAATGGCTACACCTTC. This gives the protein CSARDDWDRRNGYTF.

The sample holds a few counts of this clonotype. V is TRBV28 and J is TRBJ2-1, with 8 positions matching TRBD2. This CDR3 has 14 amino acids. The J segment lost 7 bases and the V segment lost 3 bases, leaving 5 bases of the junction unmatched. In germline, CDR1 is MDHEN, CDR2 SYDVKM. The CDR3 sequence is CASSLAREDNEQFF. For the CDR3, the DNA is TGTGCCAGCAGTTTGGCGCGGGAGGATAATGAGCAGTTCTTC.

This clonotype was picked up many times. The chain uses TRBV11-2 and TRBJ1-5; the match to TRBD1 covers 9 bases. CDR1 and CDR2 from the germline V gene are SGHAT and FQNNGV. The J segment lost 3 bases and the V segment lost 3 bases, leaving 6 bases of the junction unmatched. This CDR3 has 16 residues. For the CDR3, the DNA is TGTGCCAGCAGCTTTGGGACAGGGATCGACAATCAGCCCCAGCATTTT. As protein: CASSFGTGIDNQPQHF.

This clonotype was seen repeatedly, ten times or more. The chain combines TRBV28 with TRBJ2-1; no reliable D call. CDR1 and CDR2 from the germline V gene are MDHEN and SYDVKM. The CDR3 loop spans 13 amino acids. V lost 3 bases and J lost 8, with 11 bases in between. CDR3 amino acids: CASSLVQPHEQFF. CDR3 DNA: TGTGCCAGCAGTTTGGTCCAGCCTCATGAGCAGTTCTTC.

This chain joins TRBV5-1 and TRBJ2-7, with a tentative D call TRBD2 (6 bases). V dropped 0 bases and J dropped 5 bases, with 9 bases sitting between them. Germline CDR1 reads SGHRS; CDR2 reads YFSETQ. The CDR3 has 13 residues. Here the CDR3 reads CASSLEGLNEQYF. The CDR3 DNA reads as TGCGCCAGCAGCTTGGAGGGACTGAACGAGCAGTACTTC.

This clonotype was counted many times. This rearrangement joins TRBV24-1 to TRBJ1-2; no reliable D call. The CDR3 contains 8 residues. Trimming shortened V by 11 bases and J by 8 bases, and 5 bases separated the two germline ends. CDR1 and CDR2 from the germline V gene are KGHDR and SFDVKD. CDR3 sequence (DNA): TGTGCCAGCGAAGGCTACACCTTC. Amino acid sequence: CASEGYTF.